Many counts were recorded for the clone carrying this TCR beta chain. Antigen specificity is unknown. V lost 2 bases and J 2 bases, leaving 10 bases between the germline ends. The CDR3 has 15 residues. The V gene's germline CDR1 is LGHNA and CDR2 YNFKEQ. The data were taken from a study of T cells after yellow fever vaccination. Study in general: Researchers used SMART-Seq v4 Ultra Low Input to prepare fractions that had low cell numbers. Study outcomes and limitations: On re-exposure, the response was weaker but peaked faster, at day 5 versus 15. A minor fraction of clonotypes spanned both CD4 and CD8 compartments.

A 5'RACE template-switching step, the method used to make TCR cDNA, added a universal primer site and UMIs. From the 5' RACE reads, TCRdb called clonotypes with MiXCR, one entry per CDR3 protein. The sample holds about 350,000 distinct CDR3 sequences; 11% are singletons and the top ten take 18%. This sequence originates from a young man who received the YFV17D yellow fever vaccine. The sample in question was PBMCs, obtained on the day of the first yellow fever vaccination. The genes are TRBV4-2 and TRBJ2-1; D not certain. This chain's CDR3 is CASSQRSRAYNEQFF. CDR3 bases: TGTGCCAGCAGCCAAAGATCGCGTGCCTACAATGAGCAGTTCTTC.